Listed here are 26 T cell receptor beta chains from one sample, sequenced in a study of OX40 agonist ivuxolimab in advanced cancers. Library preparation was by the immunoSEQ multiplex PCR assay. TCRdb took over this immuneACCESS table, retaining in-frame rearrangements with V and J assigned. Such tables are incomplete; in checked studies, under half of the missing clones stem from an unresolved V gene, and the remainder is unexplained. Recorded for this sample are approximately 76,000 clones; approximately 85% of them occurred a single time. The ten most abundant clones make up about 0.6% of the sample. The specimen comprised CD4+ or CD8+ T cells sorted from blood, sampled in a trial of the OX40 agonist ivuxolimab. The source of these receptors is an adult with an advanced solid tumor such as melanoma, head and neck, liver or kidney cancer.

The genes are TRBV30 and TRBJ2-7; 10 bases fit TRBD1. Trimming took 3 bases from V and 2 from J; bases not matched to a gene: 10. CDR3 size: 16 residues. Per the germline V gene, CDR1 is GTSNPN and CDR2 is SVGIG (reference sequence). Written as DNA, the CDR3 is TGTGCCTGGAGGCAACCGGGACAGGGGAAACCCTACGAGCAGTACTTC. Residues: CAWRQPGQGKPYEQYF.

This chain links TRBV7-2 with TRBJ2-7; D remains ambiguous. Germline values: CDR1 SGHTA, CDR2 FQGNSA. V was cut by 5 bases and J by 3 bases, with 14 bases left in between. The CDR3 runs to 14 residues. CDR3 coding DNA: TGTGCCAGCAGCCCGCATTCGGCCCGCTACGAGCAGTACTTC. Protein product: CASSPHSARYEQYF.

The V gene is TRBV6-6, the J gene TRBJ1-5; D is unclear. The CDR3 totals 12 residues. Looked up from germline, CDR1 is MNHNY and CDR2 is SVGAGI (reference sequence). Trimming pared 8 bases from V and 7 bases from J, leaving 12 bases between. The CDR3 DNA reads as TGTGCCAGCCGGGAGAGTGAACAGCCCCAGCATTTT. Residues: CASRESEQPQHF.

This sequence joins TRBV27 and TRBJ1-5; D gene uncertain. With 2 bases removed from V and 8 bases from J, the gap between germline ends came to 10 bases. Germline-derived CDR1 and CDR2 are MNHEY and SMNVEV (reference sequence). The CDR3 spans 13 residues. As DNA, the CDR3 is TGTGCCAGCAGTTTAATAGGGAAAGAGCCCCAGCATTTT. It specifies CASSLIGKEPQHF.

In its sample, this clone was seen a few times. The rearrangement joins TRBV20-1 to TRBJ1-1; 10 positions match TRBD1. The CDR3 extends over 11 amino acids. CDR1 is DFQATT and CDR2 is SNEGSKA in the germline V gene (reference sequence). V lost 6 bases, J lost 10 bases, and 5 bases stayed unmatched. CDR3 bases: TGCAGTGCCCCGACAGGGGGCTTAGCTTTCTTT. Its translation: CSAPTGGLAFF.

The CDR3 DNA follows: TGCGCCAGCAGCTTAGGAGGGGGGGTGAGTGACACTGAAGCTTTCTTT. It is translated as CASSLGGGVSDTEAFF. The chain couples TRBV5-1 to TRBJ1-1, with a possible D match to TRBD1 (6 bases). This CDR3 is 16 amino acids long. V dropped 2 bases and J dropped 3 bases, with 17 bases sitting between them. Looked up from germline, CDR1 is SGHRS and CDR2 is YFSETQ.

The gene calls are TRBV9 and TRBJ2-1; D is perhaps TRBD1 (5 bases). The V end lost 4 bases, the J end lost 5 bases, and 16 bases lay between the germline ends. The CDR3 contains 15 residues. The V gene's germline CDR1 is SGDLS and CDR2 YYNGEE. The DNA for the CDR3 is TGTGCCAGCAGCACCCGACAGTACCCGGACAATGAGCAGTTCTTC. Translating it yields CASSTRQYPDNEQFF.

The gene calls are TRBV4-3 and TRBJ2-5; tentatively, D is TRBD1 (5 bases). Germline-derived CDR1 and CDR2 are LGHNA and YSLEER. V was pared by 1 base and J by 5 bases, with 11 bases between. This CDR3 spans 14 amino acids. The CDR3 DNA reads as TGCGCCAGCAGCCAAGGCCTGGGGCACGAGACCCAGTACTTC. Its protein is CASSQGLGHETQYF.

This chain uses TRBV4-1 with TRBJ1-2; D is perhaps TRBD1 (6 bases). V was trimmed by 5 bases and J by 5 bases, leaving 15 bases between them. The CDR3 is 14 residues long. Germline CDR1 reads MGHRA; CDR2 reads YSYEKL. This CDR3 is CASSEQGVGYGYTF. Here the CDR3 DNA reads TGCGCCAGCAGCGAACAGGGTGTCGGGTATGGCTACACCTTC.

The V call is TRBV9, the J call TRBJ1-5, with D perhaps matching TRBD1 (5 bases). Trimming left V 3 bases short and J 6 bases short, with 10 bases between. The CDR3 is 13 amino acids. Germline values: CDR1 SGDLS, CDR2 YYNGEE. CDR3 loop: CASSATGGQPQHF. The CDR3 DNA sequence: TGTGCCAGCAGCGCCACGGGGGGTCAGCCCCAGCATTTT. Variable domain in full (rest from reference TRBV9 and TRBJ1-5): DSGVTQTPKHLITATGQRVTLRCSPRSGDLSVYWYQQSLDQGLQFLIQYYNGEERAKGNILERFSAQQFPDLHSELNLSSLELGDSALYFCASSATGGQPQHFGDGTRLSIL.

The CDR3 DNA follows: TGTGCCAGTGGACTAGCGGGGGGGGTTAGGGAGCTGTTTTTT. It yields the protein CASGLAGGVRELFF. This chain uses TRBV6-4 with TRBJ2-2; 15 nucleotides agree with TRBD2. Trimming at V came to 9 bases and at J to 9 bases, leaving 5 bases not matched to a gene. Germline values: CDR1 MRHNA, CDR2 SNTAGT. The CDR3 extends over 14 amino acids.

This chain uses TRBV18 with TRBJ2-7; 9 bases match TRBD1. This CDR3 is built from 16 residues. Germline V lookup: CDR1 KGHSH, CDR2 LQKENI. J lost 1 base, V lost 0 bases, and 4 bases had no gene match. The DNA of the CDR3 is TGTGCCAGCTCACCACCCGGGACAGGGACGTCCTACGAGCAGTACTTC. Residues: CASSPPGTGTSYEQYF.

This sequence joins TRBV19 and TRBJ2-7, with a tentative D call TRBD1 (5 bases). Germline assignment: CDR1 LNHDA and CDR2 SQIVND (reference sequence). The CDR3 runs to 13 residues. The V end lost 7 bases, the J end lost 3 bases, and 13 bases lay between the germline ends. Here the CDR3 DNA reads TGTGCCAGTACCGGAGACAGAATCTACGAGCAGTACTTC. Residues: CASTGDRIYEQYF.

The rearrangement uses TRBV5-1 and TRBJ2-2, with D uncertain. The CDR3 is made up of 13 amino acids. Between the trimmed V and J ends, which lost 0 bases and 4 bases, there was a span of 4 bases. CDR1 is SGHRS, CDR2 YFSETQ, per germline. The CDR3 nucleotides are TGCGCCAGCAGCTTGGCGGTCACCGGGGAGCTGTTTTTT. Translated, it gives CASSLAVTGELFF. Filled out from reference TRBV5-1 and TRBJ2-2, the complete variable domain reads KAGVTQTPRYLIKTRGQQVTLSCSPISGHRSVSWYQQTPGQGLQFLFEYFSETQRNKGNFPGRFSGRQFSNSRSEMNVSTLELGDSALYLCASSLAVTGELFFGEGSRLTVL.

The chain is built from TRBV9 and TRBJ2-5, with D hard to call. Germline V gives CDR1 SGDLS, CDR2 YYNGEE. V lost 6 bases and J lost 3, with 15 bases in between. This CDR3 has 14 amino acids. The CDR3 is CASNLIGGEETQYF. CDR3 DNA: TGTGCCAGCAACCTAATTGGCGGTGAAGAGACCCAGTACTTC. Full variable domain (missing parts from reference TRBV9 and TRBJ2-5): DSGVTQTPKHLITATGQRVTLRCSPRSGDLSVYWYQQSLDQGLQFLIQYYNGEERAKGNILERFSAQQFPDLHSELNLSSLELGDSALYFCASNLIGGEETQYFGPGTRLLVL.

V gene TRBV18 combines with J gene TRBJ1-2, with a possible D match to TRBD1 (6 bases). From germline, CDR1 is KGHSH and CDR2 LQKENI. V lost 4 bases and J 5 bases, leaving 14 bases between the germline ends. This CDR3 spans 14 amino acids. The CDR3 sequence: CASSLQGRGYGYTF. DNA of the CDR3: TGTGCCAGCTCACTCCAGGGGCGCGGGTATGGCTACACCTTC.

V and J are TRBV18 and TRBJ2-7; 9 nucleotides line up with TRBD1. The CDR3 runs 14 residues. In germline, CDR1 is KGHSH, CDR2 LQKENI. Trimming took 4 bases from V and 5 from J; bases not matched to a gene: 6. In DNA, the CDR3 is TGTGCCAGCTCACGGGACAGGGTAGGTAACGAGCAGTACTTC. This gives the protein CASSRDRVGNEQYF. Full variable domain (missing parts from reference TRBV18 and TRBJ2-7): NAGVMQNPRHLVRRRGQEARLRCSPMKGHSHVYWYRQLPEEGLKFMVYLQKENIIDESGMPKERFSAEFPKEGPSILRIQQVVRGDSAAYFCASSRDRVGNEQYFGPGTRLTVT.

This clone was recorded only once. The gene calls are TRBV19 and TRBJ2-1; 11 positions match TRBD2. CDR1 is LNHDA and CDR2 is SQIVND in the germline V gene (reference sequence). This CDR3 region has 16 residues. The ends lost 3 bases at V and 7 bases at J; junction bases unmatched: 8. CDR3 coding DNA: TGTGCCAGTAGTATCCCTAGCGGGGGGTTAATAAATGAGCAGTTCTTC. This gives the protein CASSIPSGGLINEQFF.

The chain uses TRBV7-2 and TRBJ2-1; D remains ambiguous. The CDR3 has 12 residues. V dropped 5 bases and J dropped 1 base, with 3 bases sitting between them. Germline V CDR1 and CDR2: SGHTA, FQGNSA. DNA for the CDR3: TGTGCCAGCAGCCCTTCCTACAATGAGCAGTTCTTC. It is translated as CASSPSYNEQFF.

The chain is built from TRBV18 and TRBJ1-4; D unresolved. With 3 bases removed from V and 5 bases from J, the gap between germline ends came to 10 bases. The CDR3 is 14 residues long. The germline CDR1 and CDR2 sequences are KGHSH and LQKENI. The CDR3 reads CASSPFGRNEKLFF. As DNA, the CDR3 is TGTGCCAGCTCACCGTTCGGGCGGAATGAAAAACTGTTTTTT.

This chain joins TRBV7-2 and TRBJ2-5, with unresolved D. The CDR3 extends over 12 amino acids. V lost 3 bases, J lost 5 bases, and 7 bases lay in between. Germline V lookup: CDR1 SGHTA, CDR2 FQGNSA. CDR3 sequence (DNA): TGTGCCAGCAGCTTGTCGGAGGAGACCCAGTACTTC. Protein: CASSLSEETQYF.

The chain links TRBV29-1 to TRBJ1-1; D might be TRBD1 (6 bases). In germline, CDR1 is SQVTM, CDR2 ANQGSEA. There are 15 residues in the CDR3. The V end lost 6 bases, the J end lost 5 bases, and 22 bases lay between the germline ends. The CDR3 DNA reads as TGCAGCGTCGGCTCATATACAGGGAGTCGAACTGAAGCTTTCTTT. Encoded protein: CSVGSYTGSRTEAFF.

This chain links TRBV6-6 with TRBJ2-6; D call uncertain. Germline V gene data show CDR1 as MNHNY and CDR2 as SVGAGI (reference sequence). Trimming took 7 bases from V and 0 from J, leaving 13 bases between them. This CDR3 spans 16 amino acids. The CDR3 protein is CASTQRQSSGANVLTF. The CDR3, as DNA: TGTGCCAGCACCCAGAGGCAGAGCTCTGGGGCCAACGTCCTGACTTTC.

V gene TRBV7-2 combines with J gene TRBJ2-2; a possible D gene is TRBD2 (5 bases). CDR3 length: 16 residues. V lost 1 base to trimming and J lost 3 bases, with 12 bases between them. Germline-derived CDR1 and CDR2 are SGHTA and FQGNSA. The CDR3 loop reads CASSLESAEHTGELFF. As DNA, the CDR3 is TGTGCCAGCAGCTTAGAGTCAGCGGAGCACACCGGGGAGCTGTTTTTT. Based on the CDR3 plus reference TRBV7-2 and TRBJ2-2, the full variable domain is GAGVSQSPSNKVTEKGKDVELRCDPISGHTALYWYRQSLGQGLEFLIYFQGNSAPDKSGLPSDRFSAERTGGSVSTLTIQRTQQEDSAVYLCASSLESAEHTGELFFGEGSRLTVL.

This chain links TRBV19 with TRBJ2-6; no definite D call. The CDR3 loop spans 15 amino acids. The V gene lost 2 bases and the J gene lost 4 bases, with 9 bases spanning the gap. Per the germline V gene, CDR1 is LNHDA and CDR2 is SQIVND (reference sequence). CDR3 DNA: TGTGCCAGTAGTATATTCCAGGCAGGGGCCAACGTCCTGACTTTC. It translates to CASSIFQAGANVLTF. The full variable domain, in which reference TRBV19 and TRBJ2-6 provide the parts outside the CDR3, is DGGITQSPKYLFRKEGQNVTLSCEQNLNHDAMYWYRQDPGQGLRLIYYSQIVNDFQKGDIAEGYSVSREKKESFPLTVTSAQKNPTAFYLCASSIFQAGANVLTFGAGSRLTVL.

The V gene is TRBV5-8, the J gene TRBJ2-3; D is uncertain. Germline CDR1 reads SGHTS; CDR2 reads YDEGEE. The V end lost 3 bases, the J end lost 3 bases, and 8 bases lay between the germline ends. CDR3 length: 13 amino acids. CDR3 DNA: TGTGCCAGCAGCTGGCAAAGGACAGATACGCAGTATTTT. Its protein product is CASSWQRTDTQYF. The full variable domain, with the rest looked up from reference TRBV5-8 and TRBJ2-3, is EAGVTQSPTHLIKTRGQQATLRCSPISGHTSVYWYQQALGLGLQFLLWYDEGEERNRGNFPPRFSGRQFPNYSSELNVNALELEDSALYLCASSWQRTDTQYFGPGTRLTVL.